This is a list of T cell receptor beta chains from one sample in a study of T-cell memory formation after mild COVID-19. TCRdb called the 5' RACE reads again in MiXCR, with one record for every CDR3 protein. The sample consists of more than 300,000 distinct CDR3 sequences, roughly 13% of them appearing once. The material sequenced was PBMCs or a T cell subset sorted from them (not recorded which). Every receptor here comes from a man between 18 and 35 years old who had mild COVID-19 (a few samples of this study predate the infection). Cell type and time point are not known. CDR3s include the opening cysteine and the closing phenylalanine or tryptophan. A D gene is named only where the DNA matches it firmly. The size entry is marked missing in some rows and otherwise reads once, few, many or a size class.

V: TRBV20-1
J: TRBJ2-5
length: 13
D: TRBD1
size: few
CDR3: CSAWTGRVGTQYF
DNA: TGCAGTGCCTGGACAGGGCGCGTAGGGACCCAGTACTTC

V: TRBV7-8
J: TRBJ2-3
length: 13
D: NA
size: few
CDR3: CASSNNGADTQYF
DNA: TGTGCCAGCAGCAATAATGGTGCAGATACGCAGTATTTT

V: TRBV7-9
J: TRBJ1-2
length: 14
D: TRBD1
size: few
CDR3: CASSRGTGDNGYTF
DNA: TGTGCCAGCAGCAGGGGGACAGGGGATAATGGCTACACCTTC

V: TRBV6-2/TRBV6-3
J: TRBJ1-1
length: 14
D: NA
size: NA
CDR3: CASMTGRMNTEAFF
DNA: TGTGCCAGCATGACGGGACGGATGAACACTGAAGCTTTCTTT

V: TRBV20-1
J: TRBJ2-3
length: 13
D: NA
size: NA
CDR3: CSASRPSTDTQYF
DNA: TGCAGTGCTAGTAGGCCTAGCACAGATACGCAGTATTTT

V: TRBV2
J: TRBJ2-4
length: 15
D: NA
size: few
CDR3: CASRTGRGTKNIQYF
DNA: TGTGCCAGCAGAACAGGGAGGGGGACCAAAAACATTCAGTACTTC

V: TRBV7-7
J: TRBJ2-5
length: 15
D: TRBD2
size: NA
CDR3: CASSSRAGGQETQYF
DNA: TGTGCTAGCAGCTCCCGAGCGGGGGGGCAAGAGACCCAGTACTTC

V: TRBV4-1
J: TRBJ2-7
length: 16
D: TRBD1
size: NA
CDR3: CASSSYGQGLSYEQYF
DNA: TGCGCCAGCAGCTCGTACGGACAGGGTTTATCCTACGAGCAGTACTTC

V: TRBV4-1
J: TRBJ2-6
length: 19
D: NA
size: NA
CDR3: CASSQQGLIPGAGANVLTF
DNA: TGCGCCAGCAGCCAACAAGGCCTAATCCCAGGCGCTGGGGCCAACGTCCTGACTTTC

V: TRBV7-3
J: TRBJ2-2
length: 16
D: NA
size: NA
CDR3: CASSLNTLGRTGELFF
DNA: TGTGCCAGCAGCTTAAATACCTTAGGCAGGACCGGGGAGCTGTTTTTT

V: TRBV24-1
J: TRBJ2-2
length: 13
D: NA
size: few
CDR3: CATSDHNTGELFF
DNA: TGTGCCACCAGTGATCACAACACCGGGGAGCTGTTTTTT

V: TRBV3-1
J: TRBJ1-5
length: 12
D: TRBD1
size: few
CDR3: CASSRQGQPQHF
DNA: TGTGCCAGCAGTCGACAGGGACAGCCCCAGCATTTT

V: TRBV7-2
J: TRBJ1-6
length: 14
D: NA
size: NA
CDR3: CASSLSGSGSPLHF
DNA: TGTGCCAGCAGCTTATCAGGGTCCGGTTCACCCCTCCACTTT

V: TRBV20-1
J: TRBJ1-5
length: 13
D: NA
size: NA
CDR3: CSAAGHPNQPQHF
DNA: TGCAGTGCCGCGGGGCATCCCAATCAGCCCCAGCATTTT

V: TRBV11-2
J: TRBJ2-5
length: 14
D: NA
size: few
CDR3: CASSGFRWGETQYF
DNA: TGTGCCAGCAGCGGTTTCAGGTGGGGAGAGACCCAGTACTTC

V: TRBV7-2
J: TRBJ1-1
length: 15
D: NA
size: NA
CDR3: CASSLSQGWSTEAFF
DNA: TGTGCCAGCAGCTTATCTCAGGGGTGGAGCACTGAAGCTTTCTTT

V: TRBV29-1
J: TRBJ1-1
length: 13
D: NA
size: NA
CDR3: CSVEEWGHTEAFF
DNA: TGCAGCGTTGAAGAGTGGGGGCACACTGAAGCTTTCTTT

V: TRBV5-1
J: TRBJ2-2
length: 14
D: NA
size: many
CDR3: CASSPQGHTGELFF
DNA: TGCGCCAGCAGCCCGCAGGGGCACACCGGGGAGCTGTTTTTT

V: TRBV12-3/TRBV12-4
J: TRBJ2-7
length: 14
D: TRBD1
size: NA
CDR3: CASSGDSRTYEQYF
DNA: TGTGCCAGCAGTGGGGACAGCCGCACCTACGAGCAGTACTTC

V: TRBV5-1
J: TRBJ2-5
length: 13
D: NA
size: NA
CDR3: CASSRREEETQYF
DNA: TGCGCCAGCAGCCGTCGAGAGGAGGAGACCCAGTACTTC

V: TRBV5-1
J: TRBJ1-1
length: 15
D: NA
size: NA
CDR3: CASSLAQTIGTEAFF
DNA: TGCGCCAGCAGCTTGGCACAGACAATCGGCACTGAAGCTTTCTTT

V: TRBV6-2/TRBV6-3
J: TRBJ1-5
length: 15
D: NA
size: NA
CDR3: CATDLTGGPNQPQHF
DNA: TGTGCCACAGACCTCACTGGTGGGCCGAATCAGCCCCAGCATTTT

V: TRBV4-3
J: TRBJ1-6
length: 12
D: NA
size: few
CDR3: CASSRPQSPLHF
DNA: TGCGCCAGCAGCCGCCCTCAATCACCCCTCCACTTT